This T cell receptor (beta chain) is from a study of Graves' ophthalmopathy and Graves' hyperthyroidism. Study findings and constraints: Classification of ophthalmopathy versus stable hyperthyroidism by a 13-signature model yielded about 90% sensitivity and 70% to 83% specificity.

Amplified TCR beta CDR3 regions were obtained using RNA transcripts as template. HTBI primers were used in a first-round RT-PCR, which preceded a second-round multiplex PCR. A single record per CDR3 protein comes from TCRdb applying MiXCR to the multiplex PCR reads. The sample consists of 300,000 or so distinct CDR3 sequences, roughly 15% of them appearing once. Germline lookup yields CDR1 LGHDT and CDR2 YNNKEL (reference sequence). CDR3 length: 11 amino acids. The V and J ends lost 4 bases and 6 bases respectively, with 7 bases between them. What supplied the PBMCs was 10 ml of fresh peripheral blood. This clonotype was counted ten times or more. Its antigen is currently unknown.

Specimen: peripheral blood. The origin of this receptor is an adult man with Graves' ophthalmopathy. The gene calls are TRBV3-1 and TRBJ2-7; no definite D call. CDR3 DNA: TGTGCCAGCAGCCGGGTGAGCGAGCAGTACTTC. Its translation: CASSRVSEQYF.